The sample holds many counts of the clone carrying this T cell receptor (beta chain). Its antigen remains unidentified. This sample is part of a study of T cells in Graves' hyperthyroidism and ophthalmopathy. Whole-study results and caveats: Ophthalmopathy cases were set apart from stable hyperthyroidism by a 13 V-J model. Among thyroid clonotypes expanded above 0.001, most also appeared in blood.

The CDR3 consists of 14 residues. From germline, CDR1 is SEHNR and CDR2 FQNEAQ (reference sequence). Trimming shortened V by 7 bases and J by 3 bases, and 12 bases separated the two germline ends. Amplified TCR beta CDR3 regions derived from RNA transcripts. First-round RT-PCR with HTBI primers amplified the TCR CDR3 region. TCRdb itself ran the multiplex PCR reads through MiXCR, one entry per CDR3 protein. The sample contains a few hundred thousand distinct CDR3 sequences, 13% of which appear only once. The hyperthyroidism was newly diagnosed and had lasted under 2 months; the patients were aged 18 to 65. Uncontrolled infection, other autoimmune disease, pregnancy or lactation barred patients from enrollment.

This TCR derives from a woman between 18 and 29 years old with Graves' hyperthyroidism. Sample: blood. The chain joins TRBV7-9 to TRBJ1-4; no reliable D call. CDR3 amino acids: CASTPAPANEKLFF. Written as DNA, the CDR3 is TGTGCCAGCACCCCGGCGCCGGCTAATGAAAAACTGTTTTTT.